This T cell receptor beta chain is from a study of shared clonotypes between healthy human individuals. Some clones are missing from TCRdb's copy, which holds only in-frame ones; the method was immunoSEQ multiplex PCR. The sample includes millions of clones, 85% to 95% of them seen just once. V shed 3 bases and J 5 bases; nucleotides not matched to a gene: 10. The CDR3 contains 15 residues. The material sequenced was naive CD4+ T cells sorted from blood. Subset described: CD45RA+ positively selected. This receptor was obtained from a man aged 18 to 29 in good health. The chain uses TRBV5-3 and TRBJ2-5; 7 bases map to TRBD1. TRBV5-3 is labeled an ORF, and its function is uncertain. The CDR3 sequence: CARSCDREGAETQYF. CDR3 sequence (DNA): TGTGCCAGAAGCTGTGACAGGGAAGGAGCGGAGACCCAGTACTTC.